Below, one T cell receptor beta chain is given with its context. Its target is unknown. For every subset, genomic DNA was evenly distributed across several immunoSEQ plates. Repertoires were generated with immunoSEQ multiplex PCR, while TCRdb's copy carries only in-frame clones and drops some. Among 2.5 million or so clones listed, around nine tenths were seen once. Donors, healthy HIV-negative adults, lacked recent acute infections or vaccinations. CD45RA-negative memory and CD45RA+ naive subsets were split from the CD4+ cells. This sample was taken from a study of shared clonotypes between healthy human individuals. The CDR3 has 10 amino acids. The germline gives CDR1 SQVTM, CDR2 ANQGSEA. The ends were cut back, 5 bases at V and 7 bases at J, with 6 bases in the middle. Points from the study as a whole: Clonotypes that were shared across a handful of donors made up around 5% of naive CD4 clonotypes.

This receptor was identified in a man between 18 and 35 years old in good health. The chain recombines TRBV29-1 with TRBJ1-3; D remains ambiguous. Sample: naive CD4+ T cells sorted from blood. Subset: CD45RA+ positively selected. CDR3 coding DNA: TGCAGCGTTTATGAGAACACCATATATTTT. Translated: CSVYENTIYF.